Listed here are 14 T cell receptor beta chains from one sample, sequenced in a study of T cells in Graves' hyperthyroidism and ophthalmopathy. RNA transcripts yielded amplified TCR beta CDR3 regions. The HTBI primer set served for first-round RT-PCR of the TCR CDR3. TCRdb recomputed calls from the multiplex PCR reads with MiXCR, one row per CDR3 protein. The data show about 700,000 distinct CDR3 sequences, 45% seen once. Source material: peripheral blood or thyroid tissue (not recorded which). These receptors all come from an adult man with Graves' disease, either hyperthyroidism or ophthalmopathy (not recorded which).

This clonotype was seen repeatedly, ten times or more. The gene calls are TRBV5-1 and TRBJ2-5, with 8 bases lining up with TRBD1. The V and J ends lost 1 base and 2 bases, in that order; junction bases with no gene match: 1. This CDR3 is built from 14 residues. Germline-derived CDR1 and CDR2 are SGHRS and YFSETQ. Here the CDR3 reads CASSLQGAQETQYF. As DNA, the CDR3 is TGCGCCAGCAGCTTGCAGGGGGCACAAGAGACCCAGTACTTC.

The rearrangement links TRBV5-6 to TRBJ1-6; 10 nucleotides line up with TRBD1. The ends lost 4 bases at V and 10 bases at J; junction bases unmatched: 5. Germline values: CDR1 SGHDT, CDR2 YYEEEE. CDR3 size: 14 residues. This chain's CDR3 is CASSHGTGESPLHF. CDR3 DNA sequence: TGTGCCAGCAGCCATGGGACAGGGGAATCACCCCTCCACTTT.

This clonotype was observed a handful of times. The chain joins TRBV2 to TRBJ1-4; tentatively, D is TRBD1 (6 bases). The CDR3 runs 14 residues. Trimming removed 7 bases at V and 8 bases at J, with 17 bases between. The germline CDR1 and CDR2 sequences are SNHLY and FYNNEI. CDR3 amino acids: CASKSSGAGEKLFF. CDR3 coding DNA: TGTGCCAGCAAATCCTCGGGGGCTGGGGAAAAACTGTTTTTT.

The sample holds many counts of this clonotype. The V gene is TRBV19, the J gene TRBJ2-6; the match to TRBD2 covers 7 bases. CDR1 and CDR2 (germline): LNHDA, SQIVND (reference sequence). The trim removed 7 bases at V and 4 bases at J, leaving 10 bases unmatched. CDR3 size: 16 residues. As DNA, the CDR3 is TGTGCCAGTAACGGGCCGGGAGGCTCCGGGGCCAACGTCCTGACTTTC. Encoded protein: CASNGPGGSGANVLTF.

Details on this clonotype: This could be a read error, since a much larger clone is one nucleotide away. The chain combines TRBV10-2 with TRBJ2-7; possible D gene TRBD2, 7 bases. This CDR3 spans 13 amino acids. The germline V gene encodes CDR1 WSHSY and CDR2 SAAADI. The CDR3 bases are TGCGCCACCAAGGGGGGGCATGGCTACGAGCAGCACTTC. It codes for CATKGGHGYEQHF.

For this clonotype: This sequence may be a read error, since a much larger clone differs from it by one base. V is TRBV7-8 and J is TRBJ2-5, with 11 nucleotides matching TRBD1. With V trimmed by 6 bases and J by 0 bases, 3 bases remained unmatched. The CDR3 length is 15 residues. Germline V gene sequence: CDR1 SGHVS, CDR2 FQNEAQ. The CDR3 reads CASRRDRGYQETQYF. CDR3 DNA: TGTGCCAGCAGGCGGGACAGGGGGTACCAAGAGACCCAGTACTTC.

V is TRBV5-1 and J is TRBJ1-3; possibly TRBD1 for D (5 bases). This CDR3 is 16 amino acids long. Germline V lookup: CDR1 SGHRS, CDR2 YFSETQ. V gave up 3 bases and J gave up 1 base, with 14 bases separating them. CDR3 DNA: TGCGCCAGCAGCTCTTTTGTTACAGGATCTGGAAACACCATATATTTT. Its translation is CASSSFVTGSGNTIYF. The whole variable domain, filled in from reference TRBV5-1 and TRBJ1-3, reads KAGVTQTPRYLIKTRGQQVTLSCSPISGHRSVSWYQQTPGQGLQFLFEYFSETQRNKGNFPGRFSGRQFSNSRSEMNVSTLELGDSALYLCASSSFVTGSGNTIYFGEGSWLTVV.

This clonotype has more than one count but fewer than ten. J is TRBJ2-7 and V is TRBV29-1; possible D gene TRBD1, 5 bases. V gave up 0 bases and J gave up 0 bases, with 12 bases separating them. The CDR3 is made up of 15 amino acids. Looked up from germline, CDR1 is SQVTM and CDR2 is ANQGSEA. In DNA form, the CDR3 reads TGCAGCGTTGAAGATGGGGCCGCAGGCTCCTACGAGCAGTACTTC. This translates into CSVEDGAAGSYEQYF.

The V gene is TRBV7-6, the J gene TRBJ1-6; a weak D match, TRBD1 (6 bases). CDR1 SGHVS and CDR2 FNYEAQ come from the germline V gene. The CDR3 loop spans 17 amino acids. Trimming pared 2 bases from V and 6 bases from J, leaving 17 bases between. CDR3 nucleotides: TGTGCCAGCAGCTTATCTGGGGCAGGGGACACTAATTCACCCCTCCACTTT. Amino acid sequence: CASSLSGAGDTNSPLHF.

A remark on this clonotype: With a much larger clone just one base away, this may be a read error. In DNA, the CDR3 is TGTGCCAGCAGCTTTTGGGCCGGATGGACTGAAGCTTTCTTT. Amino acids: CASSFWAGWTEAFF. The chain combines TRBV11-2 with TRBJ1-1; D is unresolved. The CDR3 covers 14 residues. Germline CDR1 is SGHAT and CDR2 is FQNNGV. V gave up 3 bases and J gave up 5 bases, with 13 bases separating them.

This clonotype has at least ten counts. The chain links TRBV29-1 to TRBJ1-6; D uncertain. This CDR3 is 13 amino acids long. CDR1 and CDR2 (germline): SQVTM, ANQGSEA. The V gene lost 4 bases and the J gene lost 3 bases, with 7 bases spanning the gap. CDR3 amino acids: CSVGEGYNSPLHF. For the CDR3, the DNA is TGCAGCGTTGGGGAAGGCTATAATTCACCCCTCCACTTT.

V gene TRBV25-1 combines with J gene TRBJ2-6, with 7 bases lining up with TRBD1. Germline loops: CDR1 MGHDK, CDR2 SYGVNS. With V trimmed by 4 bases and J by 0 bases, 12 bases remained unmatched. CDR3 length: 19 residues. The CDR3 coding sequence is TGTGCCAGCAGTGTAGACAGGGCAACCCGTCACTCTGGGGCCAACGTCCTGACTTTC. It translates to CASSVDRATRHSGANVLTF.

The sample holds a few counts of this clonotype. The rearrangement links TRBV9 to TRBJ1-6; tentatively, D is TRBD1 (6 bases). From germline, CDR1 is SGDLS and CDR2 YYNGEE. This CDR3 spans 15 amino acids. V was clipped by 4 bases and J by 8 bases, with 16 bases between them. The CDR3 region has the DNA TGTGCCAGCAGCCAAGTGCAGGGGCGGCATTCACCCCTCCACTTT. Its translation is CASSQVQGRHSPLHF.

This clonotype occurred a few times. The rearrangement joins TRBV2 to TRBJ1-4; D ambiguous. The CDR3 consists of 16 residues. Trimming took 0 bases from V and 7 from J, leaving 15 bases between them. Per the germline V gene, CDR1 is SNHLY and CDR2 is FYNNEI. The CDR3 region is CASSEATRADPEKLFF. In DNA, the CDR3 is TGTGCCAGCAGTGAAGCGACCCGGGCGGACCCTGAAAAACTGTTTTTT.